The clone carrying this T cell receptor (beta chain) was counted at least ten times. Antigen unknown. Reverse transcription used 450 to 650 ng RNA and constant-region primers for alpha and beta. Alpha and beta chain libraries were made separately by chain-specific third strand synthesis with multiplexing indices. TCRdb ran MiXCR on the 5' RACE reads and lists one entry per CDR3 protein. This table has approximately 12,000 distinct CDR3 sequences, about 10% appearing once. No cell fractionation was done, so the repertoire covers all unsorted peripheral blood T cells. The RNA source was a roughly 2.3 ml peripheral blood draw. These data belong to a study of HIV-infected patients and healthy controls. V lost 6 bases and J lost 2; bases outside the gene matches: 10. CDR3 length: 14 amino acids. Germline CDR1 is DFQATT and CDR2 is SNEGSKA (reference sequence). Study results and limitations: The study did not determine the donors' HLA types. Significantly higher mean Gini indices appeared in HIV-infected repertoires, possibly reflecting oligoclonality. CDR3 sharing between individuals was lower in HIV-infected patients than in healthy controls.

V is TRBV20-1 and J is TRBJ2-7; TRBD1 matches 7 bases. The sample in question was blood, obtained before antiretroviral therapy. This clonotype was obtained from an adult with HIV infection. The donor label of this sample is uncertain. The CDR3 loop reads CSATQGDSAYEQYF. CDR3 DNA sequence: TGCAGTGCCACCCAAGGGGACAGCGCCTACGAGCAGTACTTC.